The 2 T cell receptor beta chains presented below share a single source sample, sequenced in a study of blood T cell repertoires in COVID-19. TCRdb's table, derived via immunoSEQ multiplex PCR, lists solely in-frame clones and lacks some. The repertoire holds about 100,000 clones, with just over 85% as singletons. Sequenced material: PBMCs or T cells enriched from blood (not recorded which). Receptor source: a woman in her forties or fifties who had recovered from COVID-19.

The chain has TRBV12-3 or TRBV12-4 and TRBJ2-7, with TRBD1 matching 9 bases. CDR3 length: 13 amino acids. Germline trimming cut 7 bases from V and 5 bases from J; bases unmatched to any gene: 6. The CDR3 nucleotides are TGTGCCAGCACCAAGGACAGGGGCCACGAGCAGTACTTC. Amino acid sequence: CASTKDRGHEQYF.

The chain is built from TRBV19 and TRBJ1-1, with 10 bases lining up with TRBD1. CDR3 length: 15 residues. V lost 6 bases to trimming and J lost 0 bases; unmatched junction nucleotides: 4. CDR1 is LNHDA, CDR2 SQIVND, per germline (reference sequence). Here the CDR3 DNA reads TGTGCCAGTAGGAGACAGGGGGCGATGAACACTGAAGCTTTCTTT. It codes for CASRRQGAMNTEAFF.